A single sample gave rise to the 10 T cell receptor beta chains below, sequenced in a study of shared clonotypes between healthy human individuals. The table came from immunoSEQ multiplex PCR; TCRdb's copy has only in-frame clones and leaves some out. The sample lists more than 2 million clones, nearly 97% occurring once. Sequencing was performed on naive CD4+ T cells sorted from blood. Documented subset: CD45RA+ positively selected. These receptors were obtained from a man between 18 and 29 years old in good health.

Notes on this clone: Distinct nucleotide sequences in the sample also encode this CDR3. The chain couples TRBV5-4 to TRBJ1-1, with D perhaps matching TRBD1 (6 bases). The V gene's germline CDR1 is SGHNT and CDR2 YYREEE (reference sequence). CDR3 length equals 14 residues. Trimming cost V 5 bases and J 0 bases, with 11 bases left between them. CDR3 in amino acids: CASSSGGMNTEAFF. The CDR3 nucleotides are TGTGCCAGCAGTTCCGGGGGCATGAACACTGAAGCTTTCTTT.

The CDR3 is CAWSVNTDREKLFF. The CDR3 region has the DNA TGTGCCTGGAGTGTAAATACCGATCGGGAAAAACTGTTTTTT. The chain links TRBV30 to TRBJ1-4; D remains ambiguous. Germline CDR1 GTSNPN, CDR2 SVGIG (reference sequence). The CDR3 sequence is 14 residues long. V was shortened by 0 bases and J by 8 bases, with 13 bases between the two germline ends.

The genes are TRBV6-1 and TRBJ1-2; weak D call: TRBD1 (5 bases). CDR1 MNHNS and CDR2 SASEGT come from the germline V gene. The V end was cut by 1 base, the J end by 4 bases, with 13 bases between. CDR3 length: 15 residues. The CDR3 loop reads CASSEGSGLPYGYTF. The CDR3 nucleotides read TGTGCCAGCAGTGAAGGTTCAGGGCTCCCCTATGGCTACACCTTC.

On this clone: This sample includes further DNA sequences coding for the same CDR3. The CDR3 sequence is CASSEAGETDTQYF. CDR3 DNA sequence: TGTGCCAGCAGTGAAGCTGGGGAGACAGATACGCAGTATTTT. The chain employs TRBV6-1 and TRBJ2-3; a possible D gene is TRBD2 (5 bases). V was trimmed by 0 bases and J by 3 bases, leaving 7 bases between them. The germline V gene encodes CDR1 MNHNS and CDR2 SASEGT. This CDR3 region has 14 residues.

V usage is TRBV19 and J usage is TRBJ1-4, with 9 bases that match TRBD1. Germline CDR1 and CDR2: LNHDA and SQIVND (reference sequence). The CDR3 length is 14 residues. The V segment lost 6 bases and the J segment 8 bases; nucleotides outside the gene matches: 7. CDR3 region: CASRMTGGREKLFF. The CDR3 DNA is TGTGCCAGTAGGATGACAGGGGGAAGAGAAAAACTGTTTTTT.

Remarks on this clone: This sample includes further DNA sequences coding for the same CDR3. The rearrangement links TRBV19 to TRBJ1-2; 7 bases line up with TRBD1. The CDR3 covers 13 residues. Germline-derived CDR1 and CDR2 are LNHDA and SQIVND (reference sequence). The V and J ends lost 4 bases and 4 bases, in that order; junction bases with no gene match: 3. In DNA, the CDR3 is TGTGCCAGTAGTACCACAGGGGTCTATGGCTACACCTTC. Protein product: CASSTTGVYGYTF.

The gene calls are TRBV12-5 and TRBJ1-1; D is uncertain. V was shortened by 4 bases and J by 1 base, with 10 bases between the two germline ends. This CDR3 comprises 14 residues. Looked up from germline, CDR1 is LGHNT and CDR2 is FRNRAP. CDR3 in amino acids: CASGSTGGNTEAFF. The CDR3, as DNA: TGTGCTAGTGGTTCAACCGGCGGGAACACTGAAGCTTTCTTT.

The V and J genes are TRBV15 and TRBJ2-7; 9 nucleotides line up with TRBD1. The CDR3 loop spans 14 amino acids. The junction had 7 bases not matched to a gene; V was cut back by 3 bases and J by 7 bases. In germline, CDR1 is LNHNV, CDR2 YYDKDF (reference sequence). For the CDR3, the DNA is TGTGCCACCAGCAGCCGGGACAGGGTGAGGGAGCAGTACTTC. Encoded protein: CATSSRDRVREQYF.

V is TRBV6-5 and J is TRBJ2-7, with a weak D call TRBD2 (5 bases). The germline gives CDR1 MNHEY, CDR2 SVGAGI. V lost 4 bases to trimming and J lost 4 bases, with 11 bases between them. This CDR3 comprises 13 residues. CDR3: CASSSLTSYEQYF. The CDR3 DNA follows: TGTGCCAGCAGTTCCTTAACTAGTTACGAGCAGTACTTC.

The CDR3 bases are TGTGCCAGCAGTGCGTCAGCCCAAGGGGGCGATTCTTACGAGCAGTACTTC. It specifies CASSASAQGGDSYEQYF. This chain joins TRBV6-4 and TRBJ2-7; TRBD1 agrees at 7 bases. This CDR3 spans 17 amino acids. CDR1 and CDR2 from the germline V gene are MRHNA and SNTAGT. J lost 4 bases, V lost 4 bases, and 16 bases had no gene match.